The present T cell receptor beta chain was sequenced within a study of shared clonotypes between healthy human individuals. This clone has a handful of counts. A CD45RA+ naive subset and a CD45RA-negative memory subset were split from CD4+ cells. V was clipped by 2 bases and J by 1 base; unmatched bases: 7. CDR1 and CDR2 from the germline V gene are MDHEN and SYDVKM. The CDR3 is made up of 17 amino acids. Per sorted-subset replicate PCR, input was approximately 180 ng DNA, representing around 28,000 T cell genomes. Measured with immunoSEQ multiplex PCR; TCRdb has only the in-frame clones, and not every one. This sample has roughly 1,000,000 clones, with 78% found just once.

Sequencing was carried out using memory CD4+ T cells from PBMCs. The subset here: CD45RA-negative fraction. This receptor was obtained from a man aged 18 to 30 in good health. Some clones in this sample may be carry-over from other donors' samples. This rearrangement joins TRBV28 to TRBJ1-1, with 10 positions matching TRBD1. The CDR3 loop is CASSLQGGQGKNTEAFF. In DNA, the CDR3 is TGTGCCAGCAGTTTACAGGGGGGACAGGGGAAGAACACTGAAGCTTTCTTT.